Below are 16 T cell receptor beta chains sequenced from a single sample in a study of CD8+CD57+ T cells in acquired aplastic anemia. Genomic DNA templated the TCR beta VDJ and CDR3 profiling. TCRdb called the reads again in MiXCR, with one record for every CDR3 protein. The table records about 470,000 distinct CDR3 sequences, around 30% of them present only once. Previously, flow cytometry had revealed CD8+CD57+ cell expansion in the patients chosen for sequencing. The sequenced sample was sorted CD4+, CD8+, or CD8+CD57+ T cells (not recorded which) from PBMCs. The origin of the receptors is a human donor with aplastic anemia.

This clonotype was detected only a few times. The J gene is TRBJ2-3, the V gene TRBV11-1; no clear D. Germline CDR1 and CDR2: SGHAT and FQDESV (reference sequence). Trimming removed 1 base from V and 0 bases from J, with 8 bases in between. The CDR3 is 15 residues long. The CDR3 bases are TGTGCCAGCAGCTTAGGTCACGTCAGCACAGATACGCAGTATTTT. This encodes CASSLGHVSTDTQYF.

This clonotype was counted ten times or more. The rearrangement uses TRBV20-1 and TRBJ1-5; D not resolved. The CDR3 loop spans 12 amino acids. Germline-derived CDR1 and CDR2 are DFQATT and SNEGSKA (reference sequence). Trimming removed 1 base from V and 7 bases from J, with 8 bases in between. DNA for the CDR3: TGCAGTGCTAGAGTCGGGGTACAGCCCCAGCATTTT. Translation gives CSARVGVQPQHF.

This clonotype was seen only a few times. Here the CDR3 reads CASSQVRTAIPANVLTF. CDR3 nucleotides: TGTGCCAGCAGCCAAGTAAGAACTGCCATTCCCGCCAACGTCCTGACTTTC. The rearrangement links TRBV14 to TRBJ2-6; D uncertain. The CDR3 runs 17 residues. Trimming stripped 1 base from V and 7 bases from J, with 17 bases between. CDR1 and CDR2 (germline): SGHDN, FVKESK.

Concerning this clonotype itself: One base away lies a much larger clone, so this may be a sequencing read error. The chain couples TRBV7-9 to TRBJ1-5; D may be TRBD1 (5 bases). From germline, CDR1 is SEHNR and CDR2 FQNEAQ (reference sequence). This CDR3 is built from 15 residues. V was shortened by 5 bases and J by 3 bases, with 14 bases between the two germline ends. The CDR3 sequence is CASSLEDTANQPQHF. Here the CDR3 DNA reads TGTGCCAGCAGCCTTGAGGACACTGCCAATCAGCCCCAGCATTTT.

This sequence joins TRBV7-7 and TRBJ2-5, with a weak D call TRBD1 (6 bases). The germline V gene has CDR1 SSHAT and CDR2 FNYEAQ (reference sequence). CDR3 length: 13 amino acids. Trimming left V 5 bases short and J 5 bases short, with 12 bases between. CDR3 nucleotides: TGTGCCAGCAGCCTTCTTGGGGGCGAGACCCAGTACTTC. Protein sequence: CASSLLGGETQYF.

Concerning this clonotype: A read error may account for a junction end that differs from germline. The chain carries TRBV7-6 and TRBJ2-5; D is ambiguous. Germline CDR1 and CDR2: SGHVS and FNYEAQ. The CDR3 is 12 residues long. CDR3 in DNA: TGTGCCAGCAGCCTAACACAAGAGACCCGGTACTTC. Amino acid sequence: CASSLTQETRYF.

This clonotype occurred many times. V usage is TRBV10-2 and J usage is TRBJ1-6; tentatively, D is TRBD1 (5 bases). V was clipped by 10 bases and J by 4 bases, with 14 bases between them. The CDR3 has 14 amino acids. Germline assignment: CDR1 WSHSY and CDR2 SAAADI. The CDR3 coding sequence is TGCGCCACCTCCCCGGGACGGTATAATTCACCCCTCCACTTT. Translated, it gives CATSPGRYNSPLHF.

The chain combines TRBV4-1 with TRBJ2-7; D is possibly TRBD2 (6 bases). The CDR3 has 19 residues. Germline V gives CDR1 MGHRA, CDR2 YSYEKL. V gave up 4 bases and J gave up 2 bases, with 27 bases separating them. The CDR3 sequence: CASSPGDFPSVFSPYEQYV. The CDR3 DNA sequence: TGCGCCAGCAGCCCTGGGGACTTTCCTAGCGTTTTTAGCCCCTACGAGCAGTACGTC.

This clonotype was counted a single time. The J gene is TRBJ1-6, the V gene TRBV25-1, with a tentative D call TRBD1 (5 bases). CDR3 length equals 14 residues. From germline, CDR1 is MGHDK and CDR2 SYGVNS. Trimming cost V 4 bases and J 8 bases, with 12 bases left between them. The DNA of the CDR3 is TGTGCCAGCAGTGCGGGGGGGAATTATTCACCCCTCCACTTT. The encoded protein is CASSAGGNYSPLHF.

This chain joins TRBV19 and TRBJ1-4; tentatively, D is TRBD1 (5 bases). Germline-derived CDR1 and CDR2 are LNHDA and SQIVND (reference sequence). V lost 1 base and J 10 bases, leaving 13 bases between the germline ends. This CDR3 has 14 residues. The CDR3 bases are TGTGCCAGTAGTATAGGACAGCCGCCTGGAAAACTGTTTTTT. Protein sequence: CASSIGQPPGKLFF.

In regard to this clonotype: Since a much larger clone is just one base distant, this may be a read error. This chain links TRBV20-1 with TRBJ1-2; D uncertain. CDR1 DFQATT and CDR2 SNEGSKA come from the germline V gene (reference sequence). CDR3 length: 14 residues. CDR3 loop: CSVRDRGTPYGYTF. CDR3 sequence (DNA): TGCAGTGTTAGAGATCGCGGCACTCCGTATGGCTACACCTTC.

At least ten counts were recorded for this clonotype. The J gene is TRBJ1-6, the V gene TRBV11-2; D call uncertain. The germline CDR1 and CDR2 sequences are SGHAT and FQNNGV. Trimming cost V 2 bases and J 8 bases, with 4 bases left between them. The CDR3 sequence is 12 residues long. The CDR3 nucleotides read TGTGCCAGCAGCTTAACCCATTCACCCCTCCACTTT. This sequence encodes CASSLTHSPLHF.

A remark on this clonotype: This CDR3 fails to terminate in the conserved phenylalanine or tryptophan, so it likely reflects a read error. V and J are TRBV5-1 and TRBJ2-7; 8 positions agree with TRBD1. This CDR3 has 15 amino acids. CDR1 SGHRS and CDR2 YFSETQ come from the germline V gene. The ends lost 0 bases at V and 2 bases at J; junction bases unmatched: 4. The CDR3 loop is CASSLGQGRTYEQYL. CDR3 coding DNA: TGCGCCAGCAGCTTGGGACAGGGGCGAACCTACGAGCAGTACCTC.

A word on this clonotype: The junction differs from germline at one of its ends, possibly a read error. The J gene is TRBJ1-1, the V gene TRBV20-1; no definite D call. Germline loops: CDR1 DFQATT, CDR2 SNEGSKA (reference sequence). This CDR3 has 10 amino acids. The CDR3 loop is CSARAASWVF. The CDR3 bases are TGCAGTGCTAGGGCGGCATCTTGGGTCTTT.

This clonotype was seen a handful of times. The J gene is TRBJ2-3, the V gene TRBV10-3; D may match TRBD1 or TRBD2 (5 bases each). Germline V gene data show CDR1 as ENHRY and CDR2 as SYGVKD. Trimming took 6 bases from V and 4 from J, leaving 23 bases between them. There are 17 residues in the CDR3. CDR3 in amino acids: CAIRSNPRSRGADTQYF. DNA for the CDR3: TGTGCCATCAGGTCAAACCCCCGATCCCGGGGCGCAGATACGCAGTATTTT.

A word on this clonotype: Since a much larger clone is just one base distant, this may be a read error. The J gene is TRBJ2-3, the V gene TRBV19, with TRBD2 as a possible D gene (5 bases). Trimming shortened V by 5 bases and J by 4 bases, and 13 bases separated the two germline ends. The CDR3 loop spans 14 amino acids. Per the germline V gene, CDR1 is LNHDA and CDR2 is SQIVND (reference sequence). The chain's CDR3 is CASSFALSADTQYF. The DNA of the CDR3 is TGTGCCAGTAGTTTTGCACTTAGCGCAGATACGCAGTATTTT.